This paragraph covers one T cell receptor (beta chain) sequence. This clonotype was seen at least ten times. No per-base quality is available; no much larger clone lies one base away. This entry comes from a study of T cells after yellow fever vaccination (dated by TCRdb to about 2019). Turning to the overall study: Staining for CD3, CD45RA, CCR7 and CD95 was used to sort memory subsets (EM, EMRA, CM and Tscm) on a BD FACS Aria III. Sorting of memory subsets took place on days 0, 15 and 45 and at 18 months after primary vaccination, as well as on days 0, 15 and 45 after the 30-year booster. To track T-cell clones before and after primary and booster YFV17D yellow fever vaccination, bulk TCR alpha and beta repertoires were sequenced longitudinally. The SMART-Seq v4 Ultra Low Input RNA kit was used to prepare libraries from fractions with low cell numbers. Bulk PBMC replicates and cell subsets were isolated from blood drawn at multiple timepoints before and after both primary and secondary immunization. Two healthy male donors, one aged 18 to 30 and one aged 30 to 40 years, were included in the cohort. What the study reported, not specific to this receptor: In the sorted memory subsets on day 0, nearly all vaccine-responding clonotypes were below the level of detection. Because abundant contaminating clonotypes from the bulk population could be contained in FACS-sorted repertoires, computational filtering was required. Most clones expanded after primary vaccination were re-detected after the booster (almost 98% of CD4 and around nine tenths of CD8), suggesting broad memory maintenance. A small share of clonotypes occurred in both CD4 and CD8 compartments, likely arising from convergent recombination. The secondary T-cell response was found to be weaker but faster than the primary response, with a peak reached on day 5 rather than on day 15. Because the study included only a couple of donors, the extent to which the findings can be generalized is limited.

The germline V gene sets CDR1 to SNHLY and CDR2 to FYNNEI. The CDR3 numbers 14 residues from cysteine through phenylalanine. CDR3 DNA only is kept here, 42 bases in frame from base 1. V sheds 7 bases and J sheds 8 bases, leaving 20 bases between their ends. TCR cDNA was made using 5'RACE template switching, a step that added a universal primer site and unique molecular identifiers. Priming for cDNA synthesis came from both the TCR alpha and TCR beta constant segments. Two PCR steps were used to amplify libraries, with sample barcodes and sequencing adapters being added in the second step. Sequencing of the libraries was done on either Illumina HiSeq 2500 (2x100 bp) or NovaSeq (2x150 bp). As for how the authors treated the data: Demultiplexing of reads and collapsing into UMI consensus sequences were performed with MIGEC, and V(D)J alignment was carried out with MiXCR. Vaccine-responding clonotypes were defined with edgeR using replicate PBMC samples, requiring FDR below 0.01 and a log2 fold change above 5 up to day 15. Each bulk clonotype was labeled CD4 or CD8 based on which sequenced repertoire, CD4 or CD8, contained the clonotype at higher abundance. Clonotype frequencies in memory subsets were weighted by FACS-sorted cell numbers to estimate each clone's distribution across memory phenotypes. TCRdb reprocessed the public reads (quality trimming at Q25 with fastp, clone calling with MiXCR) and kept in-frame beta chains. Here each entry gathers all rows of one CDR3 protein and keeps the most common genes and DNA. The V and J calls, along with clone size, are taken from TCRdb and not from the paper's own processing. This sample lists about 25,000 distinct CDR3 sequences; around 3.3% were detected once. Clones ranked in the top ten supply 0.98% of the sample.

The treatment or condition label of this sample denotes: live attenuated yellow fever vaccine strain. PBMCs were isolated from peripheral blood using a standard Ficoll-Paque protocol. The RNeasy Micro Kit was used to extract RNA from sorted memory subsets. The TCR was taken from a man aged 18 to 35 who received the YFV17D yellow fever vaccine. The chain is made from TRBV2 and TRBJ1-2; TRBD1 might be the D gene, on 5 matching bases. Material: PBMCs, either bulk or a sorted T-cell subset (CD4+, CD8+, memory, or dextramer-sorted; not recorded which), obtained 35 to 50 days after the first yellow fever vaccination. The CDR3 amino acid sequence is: CASTLSQAILGYTF. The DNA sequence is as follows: TGTGCCAGCACACTGTCACAGGCCATTTTAGGCTACACCTTC.